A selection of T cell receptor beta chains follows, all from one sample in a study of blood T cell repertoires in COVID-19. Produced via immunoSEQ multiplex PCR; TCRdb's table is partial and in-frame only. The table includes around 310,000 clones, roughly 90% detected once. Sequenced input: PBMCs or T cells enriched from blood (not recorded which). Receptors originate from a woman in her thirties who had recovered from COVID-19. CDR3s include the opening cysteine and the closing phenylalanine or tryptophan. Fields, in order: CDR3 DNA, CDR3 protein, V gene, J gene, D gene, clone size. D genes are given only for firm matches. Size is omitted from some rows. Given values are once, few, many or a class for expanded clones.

CDR3 DNA: TGTGCCATCAGCCCGACTAGCGGGAGGGAGACCCAGTACTTC
CDR3 protein: CAISPTSGRETQYF
V gene: TRBV10-3
J gene: TRBJ2-5
D gene: TRBD2
clone size: -

CDR3 DNA: TGTGCCATCAGTTTCGCAGGACAGTCGTACGAGCAGTACTTC
CDR3 protein: CAISFAGQSYEQYF
V gene: TRBV10-3
J gene: TRBJ2-7
D gene: -
clone size: -

CDR3 DNA: TGTGCCAGTAGTATGGACAGCCATAATGAAAAACTGTTTTTT
CDR3 protein: CASSMDSHNEKLFF
V gene: TRBV19
J gene: TRBJ1-4
D gene: -
clone size: few

CDR3 DNA: TGTGCCAGCAGCACGGGACACGGCGGTTCACCCCTCCACTTT
CDR3 protein: CASSTGHGGSPLHF
V gene: TRBV11-2
J gene: TRBJ1-6
D gene: -
clone size: -

CDR3 DNA: TGTGCCAGCAGATTACAGGTTAGCGGGAGGGCCTGGTGGAATGAGCAGTTCTTC
CDR3 protein: CASRLQVSGRAWWNEQFF
V gene: TRBV28
J gene: TRBJ2-1
D gene: TRBD2
clone size: -

CDR3 DNA: TGTGCCAGCAGAAACAGTCGGTGGGACTCCTTGTTTGAAGCTTTCTTT
CDR3 protein: CASRNSRWDSLFEAFF
V gene: TRBV27
J gene: TRBJ1-1
D gene: -
clone size: -

CDR3 DNA: TGCGCCAGCAGCCAAGGGTCACTGGAGACCCAGTACTTC
CDR3 protein: CASSQGSLETQYF
V gene: TRBV4-1
J gene: TRBJ2-5
D gene: -
clone size: -

CDR3 DNA: TGCGCCAGCAGCGTTATTAGCCCGGCCGATACGCAGTATTTT
CDR3 protein: CASSVISPADTQYF
V gene: TRBV5-1
J gene: TRBJ2-3
D gene: -
clone size: -

CDR3 DNA: TGTGCCAGTACCACTATCGTAGACACTGAAGCTTTCTTT
CDR3 protein: CASTTIVDTEAFF
V gene: TRBV19
J gene: TRBJ1-1
D gene: -
clone size: -

CDR3 DNA: TGTGCCAGTAGTATAGGGACTGAGAATCAGCCCCAGCATTTT
CDR3 protein: CASSIGTENQPQHF
V gene: TRBV19
J gene: TRBJ1-5
D gene: -
clone size: -

CDR3 DNA: TGTGCCAGCAGCCCACGCAGGGATACGCAGTATTTT
CDR3 protein: CASSPRRDTQYF
V gene: TRBV5-8
J gene: TRBJ2-3
D gene: -
clone size: -

CDR3 DNA: TGTGCCAGTAGTATCCCGACAGGCCCCTATGGCTACACCTTC
CDR3 protein: CASSIPTGPYGYTF
V gene: TRBV19
J gene: TRBJ1-2
D gene: -
clone size: -

CDR3 DNA: TGTGCCAGCTCACCACCTGGCGGGACTGAAGCTTTCTTT
CDR3 protein: CASSPPGGTEAFF
V gene: TRBV18
J gene: TRBJ1-1
D gene: -
clone size: few

CDR3 DNA: TGTGCCAGCTCGGGGACAGGGGGCTCATTCAATTCACCCCTCCACTTT
CDR3 protein: CASSGTGGSFNSPLHF
V gene: TRBV18
J gene: TRBJ1-6
D gene: TRBD1
clone size: -

CDR3 DNA: TGTGCCACCAGCAGCCTTACTAGCGGGAGGGAGAAAGAGACCCAGTACTTC
CDR3 protein: CATSSLTSGREKETQYF
V gene: TRBV15
J gene: TRBJ2-5
D gene: TRBD2
clone size: -

CDR3 DNA: TGTGCCAGCAGCTCCTGGACAGGCCAAGAGACCCAGTACTTC
CDR3 protein: CASSSWTGQETQYF
V gene: TRBV5-5
J gene: TRBJ2-5
D gene: TRBD1
clone size: -

CDR3 DNA: TGCGCCAGCAGCTTGGGACAGGGGTATCAGCCCCAGCATTTT
CDR3 protein: CASSLGQGYQPQHF
V gene: TRBV5-1
J gene: TRBJ1-5
D gene: TRBD1
clone size: -

CDR3 DNA: TGTGCCAGCAGCCAAGAAGGAGACAGATCCCTCTCCTACAATGAGCAGTTCTTC
CDR3 protein: CASSQEGDRSLSYNEQFF
V gene: TRBV14
J gene: TRBJ2-1
D gene: -
clone size: once

CDR3 DNA: TGTGCCAGCAGTTACTCAGGGGATCAGCCCCAGCATTTT
CDR3 protein: CASSYSGDQPQHF
V gene: TRBV6-5
J gene: TRBJ1-5
D gene: -
clone size: many

CDR3 DNA: TGTGCCAGCAGTTTCGGGACATTACCCGGAGAGACCCAGTACTTC
CDR3 protein: CASSFGTLPGETQYF
V gene: TRBV6-5
J gene: TRBJ2-5
D gene: -
clone size: -

CDR3 DNA: TGCAGTGCCAGTACCGAGAGGACCAACGTCCTGACTTTC
CDR3 protein: CSASTERTNVLTF
V gene: TRBV20-1
J gene: TRBJ2-6
D gene: -
clone size: -

CDR3 DNA: TGTGCCAGCAGTTGGGACAGGGGGAATTCACCCCTCCACTTT
CDR3 protein: CASSWDRGNSPLHF
V gene: TRBV6-5
J gene: TRBJ1-6
D gene: TRBD1
clone size: -